The 24 T cell receptor beta chains reported below all come from one sample, sequenced in a study of cytotoxic CD8 clonotypes in ibrutinib-treated CLL (dated by TCRdb to about 2021). The time point label, read with the paper, signifies: 20 to 25 months on ibrutinib. The library was built by means of the immunoSEQ multiplex PCR assay. TCRdb carries this immuneACCESS record with in-frame sequences only. Its versions omit some clonotypes, under half of them owing to an unresolved V gene in the studies checked, with the rest unexplained. Here the sample has about 150,000 clones; about three quarters occur a single time. The ten largest clones take up 4.5% to 6.5% of the sample. The sample here was PBMCs, taken after 24 months of ibrutinib treatment. These receptors were obtained from a human donor with chronic lymphocytic leukemia.

The chain links TRBV10-3 to TRBJ1-6, with D unresolved. V was pared by 7 bases and J by 7 bases, with 14 bases between. Germline loops: CDR1 ENHRY, CDR2 SYGVKD. The CDR3 covers 14 residues. CDR3 sequence (DNA): TGTGCCATCACCCGTGACGGAACAAATTCACCCCTCCACTTT. Its translation: CAITRDGTNSPLHF.

The chain combines TRBV19 with TRBJ2-3; unclear D gene. Between the trimmed V and J ends, which lost 10 bases and 2 bases, there was a span of 13 bases. Per the germline V gene, CDR1 is LNHDA and CDR2 is SQIVND (reference sequence). CDR3 length: 13 residues. CDR3 protein: CATHPRSTDTQYF. The CDR3 bases are TGTGCCACCCACCCTCGGTCCACAGATACGCAGTATTTT.

This clone was observed a single time. The chain combines TRBV5-3 with TRBJ1-1; no clear D. TRBV5-3 is classed as an ORF, of uncertain function. This CDR3 region has 12 residues. Deletions cut 8 bases from V and 5 bases from J, with 13 bases between. CDR3 nucleotides: TGTGCCAGTCCAGTGGGAGCGACTGAAGCTTTCTTT. This sequence encodes CASPVGATEAFF.

CDR3 nucleotides: TGTGCCAGCAGCTTAGGGGTAGGCAACTCCTACGAGCAGTACTTC. As protein: CASSLGVGNSYEQYF. The chain links TRBV7-2 to TRBJ2-7; no clear D. CDR1 is SGHTA, CDR2 FQGNSA, per germline. Trimming shortened V by 1 base and J by 0 bases, and 10 bases separated the two germline ends. The CDR3 covers 15 residues.

The rearrangement joins TRBV9 to TRBJ1-4; a weak D match, TRBD1 (6 bases). Germline CDR1 and CDR2: SGDLS and YYNGEE. Between the trimmed V and J ends, which lost 3 bases and 0 bases, there was a span of 15 bases. The CDR3 loop spans 17 amino acids. CDR3 residues: CASSAHAGGATNEKLFF. CDR3 nucleotide sequence: TGTGCCAGCAGCGCACATGCCGGGGGCGCAACTAATGAAAAACTGTTTTTT.

The chain has TRBV18 and TRBJ2-2; D is unresolved. V gave up 2 bases and J gave up 4 bases, with 8 bases separating them. The CDR3 spans 14 residues. Per the germline V gene, CDR1 is KGHSH and CDR2 is LQKENI. The DNA for the CDR3 is TGTGCCAGCTCACCAGTCCTAGGCACCGGGGAGCTGTTTTTT. Amino acid sequence: CASSPVLGTGELFF.

The gene calls are TRBV7-2 and TRBJ2-2; 8 bases line up with TRBD2. This CDR3 has 17 residues. V lost 3 bases and J lost 1; bases outside the gene matches: 7. The V gene's germline CDR1 is SGHTA and CDR2 FQGNSA. The chain's CDR3 is CASSLWGTRRNTGELFF. CDR3 nucleotide sequence: TGTGCCAGCAGCTTGTGGGGGACTAGGAGGAACACCGGGGAGCTGTTTTTT.

V is TRBV10-3 and J is TRBJ2-1; 7 bases match TRBD2. The germline V gene encodes CDR1 ENHRY and CDR2 SYGVKD. The CDR3 runs 15 residues. Trimming cost V 3 bases and J 6 bases; bases outside gene matches: 8. The CDR3: CAISDPSGEGNEQFF. The CDR3 region has the DNA TGTGCCATCAGTGACCCCAGCGGGGAGGGCAATGAGCAGTTCTTC.

This clone was observed once. The rearrangement uses TRBV28 and TRBJ2-3, with 7 bases that match TRBD2. The CDR3 consists of 15 residues. J lost 8 bases, V lost 7 bases, and 15 bases had no gene match. Germline assignment: CDR1 MDHEN and CDR2 SYDVKM. This CDR3 reads CASTPGTIARATQYF. The CDR3 DNA reads as TGTGCCAGCACCCCCGGGACTATTGCGCGGGCTACGCAGTATTTT.

V is TRBV27 and J is TRBJ2-3, with D possibly matching TRBD1 (6 bases). CDR1 is MNHEY, CDR2 SMNVEV, per germline (reference sequence). CDR3 size: 16 residues. V lost 5 bases, J lost 1 base, and 16 bases lay in between. CDR3 loop: CASSAPHRDGTDTQYF. The DNA of the CDR3 is TGTGCCAGCAGTGCCCCCCACAGGGATGGCACAGATACGCAGTATTTT.

The chain employs TRBV6-1 and TRBJ2-1, with TRBD2 matching over 8 bases. The CDR3 extends over 16 amino acids. Trimming at V came to 2 bases and at J to 4 bases, leaving 7 bases not matched to a gene. The germline V gene encodes CDR1 MNHNS and CDR2 SASEGT. CDR3 sequence reads: CASSENLAGDYNEQFF. The CDR3 nucleotides read TGTGCCAGCAGTGAAAACCTAGCGGGCGATTACAATGAGCAGTTCTTC.

The chain combines TRBV5-1 with TRBJ2-7; 9 bases map to TRBD2. The length of the CDR3 is 17 residues. Germline CDR1 SGHRS, CDR2 YFSETQ. J was trimmed by 2 bases and V by 1 base; bases with no gene match: 10. The CDR3 spells CASSLTLLASGAYEQYF. DNA of the CDR3: TGCGCCAGCAGCTTGACCCTTTTGGCTAGCGGGGCCTACGAGCAGTACTTC.

The rearrangement joins TRBV5-8 to TRBJ2-2, with 12 bases matching TRBD2. V lost 4 bases and J lost 5; bases outside the gene matches: 3. CDR1 is SGHTS and CDR2 is YDEGEE in the germline V gene. The length of the CDR3 is 15 residues. In DNA, the CDR3 is TGTGCCAGCAGCCCCCTAGCGGGAGGGACCGGGGAGCTGTTTTTT. Translating gives CASSPLAGGTGELFF.

This clone was counted only a few times. V is TRBV10-3 and J is TRBJ1-5; TRBD1 aligns across 7 bases. After removal of 10 bases from V and 7 bases from J, the junction contained 13 bases not matched to a gene. The V gene's germline CDR1 is ENHRY and CDR2 SYGVKD. The CDR3 is 14 amino acids. The CDR3 DNA follows: TGTGCCACACAACAGGGGAGGGAGTTGCAGCCCCAGCATTTT. Protein: CATQQGRELQPQHF.

This clone was observed a few times. This sequence joins TRBV5-1 and TRBJ1-1; no firm D call. V lost 6 bases to trimming and J lost 4 bases, with 7 bases between them. Germline V gives CDR1 SGHRS, CDR2 YFSETQ. The CDR3 totals 11 residues. The CDR3 sequence: CASTRGTEAFF. CDR3 nucleotides: TGCGCCAGCACCCGGGGCACTGAAGCTTTCTTT. Together with reference TRBV5-1 and TRBJ1-1, the CDR3 gives the full variable domain: KAGVTQTPRYLIKTRGQQVTLSCSPISGHRSVSWYQQTPGQGLQFLFEYFSETQRNKGNFPGRFSGRQFSNSRSEMNVSTLELGDSALYLCASTRGTEAFFGQGTRLTVV.

The genes are TRBV23-1 and TRBJ2-3; D unclear. TRBV23-1 is an ORF; its function is uncertain. V was shortened by 3 bases and J by 6 bases, with 10 bases between the two germline ends. This CDR3 contains 13 residues. CDR3 sequence (DNA): TGCGCCAGCAGTCACCCGACCCCCGATACGCAGTATTTT. This translates into CASSHPTPDTQYF.

The gene calls are TRBV29-1 and TRBJ1-2; 8 positions agree with TRBD1. From germline, CDR1 is SQVTM and CDR2 ANQGSEA. CDR3 length: 12 residues. After removal of 6 bases from V and 4 bases from J, the junction contained 4 bases not matched to a gene. The CDR3 bases are TGCAGCGTGGGCGGACAGGGCTATGGCTACACCTTC. It yields the protein CSVGGQGYGYTF.

V gene TRBV28 combines with J gene TRBJ2-7, with D perhaps TRBD1 (6 bases). Looked up from germline, CDR1 is MDHEN and CDR2 is SYDVKM. V gave up 2 bases and J gave up 6 bases, with 17 bases separating them. This CDR3 spans 15 amino acids. CDR3: CASSLVGGWGREQYF. The CDR3 nucleotides read TGTGCCAGCAGTTTAGTTGGGGGCTGGGGGCGCGAGCAGTACTTC.

The chain carries TRBV19 and TRBJ1-6; 7 bases agree with TRBD1. Germline trimming cut 7 bases from V and 6 bases from J; bases unmatched to any gene: 3. The CDR3 loop spans 13 amino acids. Germline CDR1 is LNHDA and CDR2 is SQIVND (reference sequence). Here the CDR3 reads CASNRGANSPLHF. CDR3 DNA: TGTGCCAGTAACAGGGGCGCTAATTCACCCCTCCACTTT.

This chain uses TRBV19 with TRBJ2-3; perhaps TRBD2 as D (5 bases). CDR1 is LNHDA and CDR2 is SQIVND in the germline V gene (reference sequence). V was shortened by 6 bases and J by 0 bases, with 10 bases between the two germline ends. This CDR3 spans 14 amino acids. The CDR3 is CASSGLASTDTQYF. The CDR3 coding sequence is TGTGCCAGTAGCGGGCTAGCCAGCACAGATACGCAGTATTTT.

In this sample, this clone turned up once. J is TRBJ2-7 and V is TRBV5-1; D may be TRBD2 (6 bases). The CDR3 is 14 residues long. CDR1 and CDR2 (germline): SGHRS, YFSETQ. The V end lost 4 bases, the J end lost 6 bases, and 17 bases lay between the germline ends. For the CDR3, the DNA is TGCGCCAGCAGCCCGCGGGACTCTGAAGGCGAGCAGTACTTC. This translates into CASSPRDSEGEQYF.

This sequence joins TRBV7-2 and TRBJ2-7; the D is unclear. Trimming stripped 5 bases from V and 7 bases from J, with 12 bases between. The germline V gene encodes CDR1 SGHTA and CDR2 FQGNSA. This CDR3 has 12 amino acids. CDR3 sequence (DNA): TGTGCCAGCAGCACCCCTTTCGGTGAGCAGTACTTC. This sequence encodes CASSTPFGEQYF. Full variable domain (outside the CDR3, taken from reference TRBV7-2 and TRBJ2-7): GAGVSQSPSNKVTEKGKDVELRCDPISGHTALYWYRQSLGQGLEFLIYFQGNSAPDKSGLPSDRFSAERTGGSVSTLTIQRTQQEDSAVYLCASSTPFGEQYFGPGTRLTVT.

The chain has TRBV4-3 and TRBJ1-4; D remains unclear. There are 16 residues in the CDR3. V lost 2 bases to trimming and J lost 0 bases, with 10 bases between them. Germline CDR1 and CDR2: LGHNA and YSLEER. The CDR3 sequence is CASSQLRAATNEKLFF. DNA of the CDR3: TGCGCCAGCAGCCAACTCCGGGCAGCAACTAATGAAAAACTGTTTTTT.

This clone occurred a few times. V gene TRBV5-6 combines with J gene TRBJ1-4, with 10 nucleotides matching TRBD1. The germline V gene has CDR1 SGHDT and CDR2 YYEEEE. The CDR3 runs 14 residues. V shed 5 bases and J 11 bases; nucleotides not matched to a gene: 9. The CDR3 is CASRHRDRGGKLFF. The CDR3, as DNA: TGTGCCAGCAGACACCGGGACAGGGGAGGGAAACTGTTTTTT.